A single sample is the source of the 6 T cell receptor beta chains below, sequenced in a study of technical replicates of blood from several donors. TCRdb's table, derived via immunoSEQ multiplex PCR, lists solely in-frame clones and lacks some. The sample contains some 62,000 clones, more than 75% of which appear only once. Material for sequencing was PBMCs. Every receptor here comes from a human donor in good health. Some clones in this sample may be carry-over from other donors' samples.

DNA for the CDR3: TGCGCCAGCAGCTTAGAGCGGGGGGGACCCTACGAGCAGTACTTC. This translates into CASSLERGGPYEQYF. The V gene is TRBV5-1, the J gene TRBJ2-7; 10 nucleotides align to TRBD2. V lost 2 bases to trimming and J lost 2 bases; unmatched junction nucleotides: 4. This CDR3 has 15 amino acids. In germline, CDR1 is SGHRS, CDR2 YFSETQ.

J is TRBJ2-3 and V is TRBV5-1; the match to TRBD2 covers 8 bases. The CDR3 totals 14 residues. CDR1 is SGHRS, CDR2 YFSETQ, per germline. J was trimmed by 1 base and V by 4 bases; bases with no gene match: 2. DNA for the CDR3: TGCGCCAGCAGCCCGGGGGGGGGCACAGATACGCAGTATTTT. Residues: CASSPGGGTDTQYF.

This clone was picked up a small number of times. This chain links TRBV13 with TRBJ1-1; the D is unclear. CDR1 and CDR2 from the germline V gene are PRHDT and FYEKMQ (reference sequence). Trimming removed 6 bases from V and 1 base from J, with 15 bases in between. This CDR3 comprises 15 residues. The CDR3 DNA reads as TGTGCCAGCAGGCAAGAGGGTGTTCGGAACACTGAAGCTTTCTTT. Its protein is CASRQEGVRNTEAFF.

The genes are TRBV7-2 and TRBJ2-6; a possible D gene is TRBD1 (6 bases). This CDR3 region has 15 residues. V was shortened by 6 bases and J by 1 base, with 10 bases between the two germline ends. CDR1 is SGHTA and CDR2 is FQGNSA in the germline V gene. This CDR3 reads CASSWDNSGANVLTF. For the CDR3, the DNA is TGTGCCAGCAGTTGGGACAATTCTGGGGCCAACGTCCTGACTTTC.

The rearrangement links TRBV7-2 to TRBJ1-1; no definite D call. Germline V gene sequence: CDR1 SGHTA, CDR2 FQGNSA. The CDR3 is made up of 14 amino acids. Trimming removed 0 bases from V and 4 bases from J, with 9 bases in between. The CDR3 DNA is TGTGCCAGCAGCTTAGCTACCTACGGCACTGAAGCTTTCTTT. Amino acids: CASSLATYGTEAFF.

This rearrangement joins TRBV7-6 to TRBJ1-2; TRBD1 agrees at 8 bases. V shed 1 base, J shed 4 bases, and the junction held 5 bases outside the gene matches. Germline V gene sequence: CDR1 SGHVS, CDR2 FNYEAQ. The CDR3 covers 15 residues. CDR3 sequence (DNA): TGTGCCAGCAGCTTAGAGTCAGGGGGCCTCTATGGCTACACCTTC. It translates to CASSLESGGLYGYTF.